Described below is a single TCR beta chain sequence and its context. The CDR3 extends over 16 amino acids. Germline V gives CDR1 SGHNT, CDR2 YYREEE (reference sequence). The junction had 8 bases not matched to a gene; V was cut back by 4 bases and J by 3 bases. Original data processing: For nucleated cells, counts were estimated from reference gene primer amplification. Libraries were prepared by immunoSEQ multiplex PCR; TCRdb keeps only in-frame clonotypes and omits some of them. V and J calls plus clone size are reproduced from that table; the DNA served to infer D and trimming. The table lists some 120,000 clones, roughly nine tenths of them singletons. Enrolment of Seattle patients took place during active infection, and they were followed longitudinally. This sample was taken from a study of blood T cell repertoires in COVID-19. At the level of the study: COVID-19 samples collected from the United States, Italy and Spain covered acute and convalescent phases. The cDNA or gDNA used as material had been derived from T cells, B-cell-depleted T cells, or PBMCs.

This receptor was identified in a man aged 60 to 75 with COVID-19, enrolled during active disease. The chain joins TRBV5-4 to TRBJ2-1; 9 nucleotides match TRBD2. Sequencing input: peripheral blood. The CDR3 nucleotides read TGTGCCAGCAGCCGCGGGGGGGGCCTACGCTACAATGAGCAGTTCTTC. Its protein product is CASSRGGGLRYNEQFF. The entire variable domain, with the rest obtained from reference TRBV5-4 and TRBJ2-1, is as follows: ETGVTQSPTHLIKTRGQQVTLRCSSQSGHNTVSWYQQALGQGPQFIFQYYREEENGRGNFPPRFSGLQFPNYSSELNVNALELDDSALYLCASSRGGGLRYNEQFFGPGTRLTVL.